The present T cell receptor (beta chain) was sequenced within a study of beta chain features in type 1 diabetes. The authors reverse transcribed all of the isolated RNA, so sequencing captured expressed TCRB transcripts. Repertoires were generated with immunoSEQ multiplex PCR, while TCRdb's copy carries only in-frame clones and drops some. The table includes a few hundred thousand clones, over 9.5% detected once. CDR1 is SSHAT, CDR2 FNYEAQ, per germline (reference sequence). The CDR3 sequence is 14 residues long. Trimming took 2 bases from V and 3 from J, leaving 9 bases between them. The receptor was derived from a man younger than 30 in good health. Sequencing was done on a sample of naive CD4+ T cells from blood. The J gene is TRBJ2-3, the V gene TRBV7-7; D is perhaps TRBD1 (5 bases). CDR3 loop: CASSLSRVTDTQYF. The CDR3 nucleotides read TGTGCCAGCAGCTTATCCAGGGTAACAGATACGCAGTATTTT.